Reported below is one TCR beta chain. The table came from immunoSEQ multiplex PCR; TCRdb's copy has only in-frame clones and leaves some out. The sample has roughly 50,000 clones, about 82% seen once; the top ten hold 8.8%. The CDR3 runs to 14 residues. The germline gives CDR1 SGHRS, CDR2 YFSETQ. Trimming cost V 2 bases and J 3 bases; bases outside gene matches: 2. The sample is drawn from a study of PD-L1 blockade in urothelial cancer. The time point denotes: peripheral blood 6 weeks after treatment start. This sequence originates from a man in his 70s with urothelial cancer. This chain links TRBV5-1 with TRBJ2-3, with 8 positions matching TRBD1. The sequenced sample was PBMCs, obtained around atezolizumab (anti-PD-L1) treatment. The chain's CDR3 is CASSFGQGTDTQYF. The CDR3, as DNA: TGCGCCAGCAGCTTTGGACAGGGTACAGATACGCAGTATTTT.